Listed here are 17 T cell receptor beta chains from one sample, sequenced in a study of blood T cell repertoires in COVID-19. The method was immunoSEQ multiplex PCR; TCRdb's version includes in-frame clones alone and lacks a portion of them. The table lists a few hundred thousand clones, 89% of them singletons. The sequenced sample was peripheral blood. The receptors here all came from a man aged 40-49 years with acute or convalescent COVID-19.

This clone was detected once. The V and J genes are TRBV6-5 and TRBJ2-7; TRBD2 matches at 7 bases. The V and J ends lost 8 bases and 5 bases, in that order; junction bases with no gene match: 6. The CDR3 contains 12 residues. Germline CDR1 and CDR2: MNHEY and SVGAGI. The CDR3 loop is CASQTSLHEQYF. The CDR3 coding sequence is TGTGCCAGCCAGACTAGCCTCCACGAGCAGTACTTC.

The chain is built from TRBV6-6 and TRBJ2-7; TRBD2 might be the D (6 bases). The CDR3 has 14 residues. Germline V CDR1 and CDR2: MNHNY, SVGAGI (reference sequence). V lost 7 bases, J lost 4 bases, and 17 bases lay in between. The CDR3 DNA follows: TGTGCCAGCACCGGGACTGCCTTTCGGTACGAGCAGTACTTC. The encoded protein is CASTGTAFRYEQYF.

CDR3 sequence: CASTPAGIQGYTF. Written as DNA, the CDR3 is TGTGCCAGCACCCCAGCAGGGATTCAGGGCTACACCTTC. The J gene is TRBJ1-2, the V gene TRBV7-2, with D perhaps TRBD1 (5 bases). V dropped 7 bases and J dropped 8 bases, with 17 bases sitting between them. Germline CDR1 is SGHTA and CDR2 is FQGNSA. The CDR3 spans 13 residues.

The chain joins TRBV7-6 to TRBJ2-5, with TRBD2 as a possible D gene (6 bases). Deletions cut 1 base from V and 0 bases from J, with 9 bases between. This CDR3 comprises 15 residues. CDR1 SGHVS and CDR2 FNYEAQ come from the germline V gene. The CDR3 bases are TGTGCCAGCAGCTTAGACGGGAGCTACCAAGAGACCCAGTACTTC. As protein: CASSLDGSYQETQYF.

V gene TRBV27 combines with J gene TRBJ1-1; 7 nucleotides align to TRBD1. The CDR3 runs to 15 residues. The V segment lost 3 bases and the J segment 1 base; nucleotides outside the gene matches: 5. The germline gives CDR1 MNHEY, CDR2 SMNVEV (reference sequence). The CDR3, as DNA: TGTGCCAGCAGTTTTTGGGCAGGGGGGAACACTGAAGCTTTCTTT. Translation gives CASSFWAGGNTEAFF.

V and J are TRBV10-3 and TRBJ2-7; 12 bases match TRBD2. Germline V gene sequence: CDR1 ENHRY, CDR2 SYGVKD. CDR3 length equals 14 residues. Germline trimming cut 1 base from V and 7 bases from J; bases unmatched to any gene: 2. The CDR3 region has the DNA TGTGCCATCAGTGAGTTACTAGCGGGAGGTGAGCAGTACTTC. The encoded protein is CAISELLAGGEQYF.

This clone was counted once. CDR3 in DNA: TGCGCCAGCAGCCAAGCTCTACGTTGGGGCGCAGATACGCAGTATTTT. It encodes CASSQALRWGADTQYF. The chain recombines TRBV4-1 with TRBJ2-3; D may be TRBD1 (5 bases). Trimming left V 1 base short and J 4 bases short, with 15 bases between. The germline V gene encodes CDR1 MGHRA and CDR2 YSYEKL. The CDR3 contains 16 residues.

The V and J genes are TRBV27 and TRBJ2-7; 8 bases line up with TRBD2. CDR3 size: 15 residues. V gave up 6 bases and J gave up 2 bases; unmatched junction bases: 9. Germline assignment: CDR1 MNHEY and CDR2 SMNVEV (reference sequence). Here the CDR3 DNA reads TGTGCCAGCAGCCCTTACGGGGGGGTTGCCTACGAGCAGTACTTC. Protein: CASSPYGGVAYEQYF.

This clone showed up just a few times. The chain recombines TRBV4-1 with TRBJ1-2; D is undetermined. V lost 3 bases and J lost 4, with 12 bases in between. The CDR3 length is 14 residues. Germline loops: CDR1 MGHRA, CDR2 YSYEKL. The CDR3 bases are TGCGCCAGCAGCCATGAGGCCCGGGGCTATGGCTACACCTTC. Protein: CASSHEARGYGYTF.

The chain employs TRBV30 and TRBJ2-7; maybe TRBD2 (6 bases). The CDR3 has 12 residues. Germline-derived CDR1 and CDR2 are GTSNPN and SVGIG (reference sequence). Deletions cut 1 base from V and 6 bases from J, with 10 bases between. CDR3 in amino acids: CAWSATSGEQYF. The CDR3, as DNA: TGTGCCTGGAGTGCGACTAGTGGCGAGCAGTACTTC. The full variable domain, its missing parts supplied by reference TRBV30 and TRBJ2-7, is SQTIHQWPATLVQPVGSPLSLECTVEGTSNPNLYWYRQAAGRGLQLLFYSVGIGQISSEVPQNLSASRPQDRQFILSSKKLLLSDSGFYLCAWSATSGEQYFGPGTRLTVT.

This rearrangement joins TRBV5-1 to TRBJ1-2; D perhaps matches TRBD1 (5 bases). There are 13 residues in the CDR3. Germline CDR1 and CDR2: SGHRS and YFSETQ. V was trimmed by 0 bases and J by 8 bases, leaving 11 bases between them. CDR3 protein: CASSLAGLSGYTF. CDR3 DNA sequence: TGCGCCAGCAGCTTGGCAGGGCTTTCGGGCTACACCTTC.

CDR3 bases: TGTGCCAGCAGCCGACAGGGTTATACTGAAGCTTTCTTT. It translates to CASSRQGYTEAFF. The V and J genes are TRBV12-3 or TRBV12-4 and TRBJ1-1; TRBD1 agrees at 7 bases. The trim removed 6 bases at V and 5 bases at J, leaving 6 bases unmatched. This CDR3 has 13 amino acids.

The V and J genes are TRBV28 and TRBJ1-5, with TRBD1 matching over 8 bases. Germline V gives CDR1 MDHEN, CDR2 SYDVKM. CDR3 length: 15 amino acids. Germline trimming cut 3 bases from V and 6 bases from J; bases unmatched to any gene: 7. The CDR3 nucleotides read TGTGCCAGCAGTTTGCAGACAGGGGATCGTCAGCCCCAGCATTTT. This sequence encodes CASSLQTGDRQPQHF.

This sequence joins TRBV19 and TRBJ2-2; the match to TRBD1 covers 7 bases. In germline, CDR1 is LNHDA, CDR2 SQIVND (reference sequence). CDR3 length: 14 residues. The ends lost 6 bases at V and 2 bases at J; junction bases unmatched: 3. The CDR3 coding sequence is TGTGCCAGTAGGACAGGGTTTAACACCGGGGAGCTGTTTTTT. Its protein is CASRTGFNTGELFF.

Turning to this clone: Other nucleotide sequences in the sample specify the same CDR3. DNA of the CDR3: TGCGCCAGCAGCTTGGAGGGAGGAACTGAAGCTTTCTTT. Amino acid sequence: CASSLEGGTEAFF. The J gene is TRBJ1-1, the V gene TRBV5-1; D ambiguous. In germline, CDR1 is SGHRS, CDR2 YFSETQ. With 0 bases removed from V and 5 bases from J, the gap between germline ends came to 8 bases. The CDR3 is 13 amino acids.

V usage is TRBV28 and J usage is TRBJ1-3; 7 bases line up with TRBD1. V shed 4 bases, J shed 0 bases, and the junction held 6 bases outside the gene matches. The germline V gene encodes CDR1 MDHEN and CDR2 SYDVKM. This CDR3 spans 16 amino acids. Here the CDR3 DNA reads TGTGCCAGCAGTTCCCTACAGGGGCCCTCTGGAAACACCATATATTTT. It is translated as CASSSLQGPSGNTIYF.

The gene calls are TRBV2 and TRBJ2-1; TRBD2 agrees at 11 bases. J gave up 2 bases and V 6 bases, and 3 bases lay outside the gene matches. The CDR3 has 15 residues. The germline V gene encodes CDR1 SNHLY and CDR2 FYNNEI. The CDR3 DNA is TGTGCCAGCAGGTTACTAGCGGGGGCCTACAATGAGCAGTTCTTC. Translating gives CASRLLAGAYNEQFF.